The rows below give T cell receptor beta chains drawn from one sample of a study of neurological immune-mediated disorders. TCRdb independently ran MiXCR on the 5' RACE reads; one entry per CDR3 protein. The sample lists approximately 82,000 distinct CDR3 sequences; 13% to 15% were seen once. The sequencing sample was made of PBMCs. These receptors were collected from a woman aged 45-60 years in good health. Each CDR3 is given with its conserved first and last residue. The D gene is left open where the match is weak. Clone size is shown for a subset of rows, as once, few, many or a class of expanded clone.

clone size | J gene | D gene | V gene | CDR3 DNA | CDR3 protein
many | TRBJ1-2 | . | TRBV10-3 | TGTGCCATCAGTGAGTCTAGCAGCGGCTACACCTTC | CAISESSSGYTF
many | TRBJ2-1 | TRBD2 | TRBV5-1 | TGCGCCAGCAGGAGGACTAGCGGGAGTGACTACAATGAGCAGTTCTTC | CASRRTSGSDYNEQFF
many | TRBJ1-1 | TRBD1 | TRBV5-1 | TGCGCCAGCAGTCGTTATACAGGGGTTAACACTGAAGCTTTCTTT | CASSRYTGVNTEAFF
many | TRBJ1-3 | TRBD1 | TRBV5-1 | TGCGCCAGCAGCAACAGGACAGGCTCTGGAAACACCATATATTTT | CASSNRTGSGNTIYF
few | TRBJ2-2 | . | TRBV6-6 | TGTGCCAGCAGCCGACTCTTGTCCGGGGAGCTGTTTTTT | CASSRLLSGELFF
many | TRBJ2-7 | . | TRBV28 | TGTGCCAGCAGGGAGACAGGTACCGAGCAGTACTTC | CASRETGTEQYF
many | TRBJ2-2 | . | TRBV5-1 | TGCGCCAGTTCGACGAGGGACAACACCGGGGAGCTGTTTTTT | CASSTRDNTGELFF
many | TRBJ2-7 | TRBD1 | TRBV5-6 | TGTGCCAGCAGCGCTAGACAGGGAATCGGCTACGAGCAGTACTTC | CASSARQGIGYEQYF
many | TRBJ2-5 | TRBD2 | TRBV5-1 | TGCGCCAGCAGCAGTTTCGGGACTAGCGGGGCCAGGGAGACCCAGTACTTC | CASSSFGTSGARETQYF
many | TRBJ1-2 | . | TRBV28 | TGTGCCAGCAGTTCACGTCTTCACGGCTACACCTTC | CASSSRLHGYTF
. | TRBJ2-6 | . | TRBV5-1 | TGCGCCAGCAGCTCCACATCGAGCTCTGGGGCCAACGTCCTGACTTTC | CASSSTSSSGANVLTF
many | TRBJ1-5 | TRBD1 | TRBV4-2 | TGTGCCAGCAGGGACAGGGGAAATCAGCCCCAGCATTTT | CASRDRGNQPQHF
few | TRBJ2-3 | TRBD2 | TRBV5-1 | TGCGCCAGCTTAGCGGGGCAAGCCACAGATACGCAGTATTTT | CASLAGQATDTQYF
many | TRBJ2-2 | . | TRBV20-1 | TGCAGTGCTAGGGGGAGGCCGGGGGCGAACACCGGGGAGCTGTTTTTT | CSARGRPGANTGELFF
many | TRBJ2-2 | . | TRBV5-5 | TGTGCCAGCAGCTTAGCTCTCGGGGGCACCGGGGAGCTGTTTTTT | CASSLALGGTGELFF
many | TRBJ1-5 | . | TRBV5-5 | TGTGCCAGCAGCTTGTCACAGGGCCCATGGCCCCAGCATTTT | CASSLSQGPWPQHF
many | TRBJ2-1 | . | TRBV28 | TGTGCCAGCAGACACCCCGTTGACATTAAAAATGAGCAGTTCTTC | CASRHPVDIKNEQFF
many | TRBJ1-5 | TRBD1 | TRBV2 | TGTGCCAGCAGCGGGGGACAGGGTAATTCTCAGCCCCAGCATTTT | CASSGGQGNSQPQHF
many | TRBJ2-3 | . | TRBV6-5 | TGTGCCAGCAGTTACCCCGGTGGGGATACGCAGTATTTT | CASSYPGGDTQYF
many | TRBJ2-4 | . | TRBV12-3/TRBV12-4 | TGTGCCAGCAGTTCAACAGGGATTCGTCTTACCAAAAACATTCAGTACTTC | CASSSTGIRLTKNIQYF
many | TRBJ2-7 | TRBD2 | TRBV14 | TGTGCCAGCAGCCAACATTTGTCGGGGGGGTTCCACGAGCAGTACTTC | CASSQHLSGGFHEQYF
many | TRBJ1-6 | TRBD1 | TRBV5-5 | TGTGCCAGCAGCGAAACGACAGGGGGCGGAGGAAATTCACCCCTCCACTTT | CASSETTGGGGNSPLHF
many | TRBJ1-1 | TRBD1 | TRBV29-1 | TGCAGCGTTTGGACAGGGCTGAACACTGAAGCTTTCTTT | CSVWTGLNTEAFF
many | TRBJ2-2 | . | TRBV5-1 | TGCGCCAGCAGCTTCGGGGGAGACGGGGAGCTGTTTTTT | CASSFGGDGELFF
many | TRBJ2-7 | TRBD2 | TRBV5-1 | TGCGCCAGCAGCTTCCTAGCGGGAGGGGGGTACGAGCAGTACTTC | CASSFLAGGGYEQYF
many | TRBJ2-7 | TRBD2 | TRBV9 | TGTGCCAGCAGCTTTGGGGGACTAGCGAGGGACGAGCAGTACTTC | CASSFGGLARDEQYF
. | TRBJ2-7 | . | TRBV9 | TGTGCCAGCAGCTTTTCACAGGACCCCCAAAGGTCCTACGAGCAGTACTTC | CASSFSQDPQRSYEQYF
many | TRBJ2-7 | TRBD1 | TRBV6-6 | TGTGCCAGCAGTACAACAGGGGGCGAGGAGCAGTACTTC | CASSTTGGEEQYF
. | TRBJ2-7 | TRBD2 | TRBV18 | TGTGCCAGCTCACCCCCGAACCGACTAGCGGGAACCTACGAGCAGTACTTC | CASSPPNRLAGTYEQYF
many | TRBJ2-7 | . | TRBV20-1 | TGCAGTGCTAGGGGGGGCCCTACAGGCATCTACGAGCAGTACTTC | CSARGGPTGIYEQYF
many | TRBJ1-4 | . | TRBV5-1 | TGCGCCAGCAGCTTGGGGGACACCTCAACTAATGAAAAACTGTTTTTT | CASSLGDTSTNEKLFF
many | TRBJ2-7 | . | TRBV5-1 | TGCGCCAGCAGCTTGGGGACCGGGACATACTACGAGCAGTACTTC | CASSLGTGTYYEQYF
many | TRBJ1-1 | . | TRBV20-1 | TGCAGTGCTAGAGAAGGGAACACTGAAGCTTTCTTT | CSAREGNTEAFF
many | TRBJ2-3 | TRBD2 | TRBV20-1 | TGCAGTGCTAGGGTTACTAGCGGGGGGCCCTTATCTGGCACAGATACGCAGTATTTT | CSARVTSGGPLSGTDTQYF
many | TRBJ2-1 | . | TRBV20-1 | TGCAGTGCTAGTACAGGGTTCTCCTACAATGAGCAGTTCTTC | CSASTGFSYNEQFF
many | TRBJ2-1 | TRBD2 | TRBV7-9 | TGTGCCAGCAGCTTAAGGCGGGAGCTGCTAAATGAGCAGTTCTTC | CASSLRRELLNEQFF
. | TRBJ1-1 | . | TRBV25-1 | TGTGCCAGCAGGATGACAGACACTGAAGCTTTCTTT | CASRMTDTEAFF
many | TRBJ2-6 | TRBD1 | TRBV2 | TGTGCCAGCAGGGACAGGGCTATGGCGGGGGCCAACGTCCTGACTTTC | CASRDRAMAGANVLTF
. | TRBJ2-3 | TRBD2 | TRBV20-1 | TGCAGTGCCAACCCCTGGGGGGCGGGAGGGGTGAGCACAGATACGCAGTATTTT | CSANPWGAGGVSTDTQYF
once | TRBJ2-1 | . | TRBV5-6 | TGCGCCAGCAGCTTGGCACTAGTCAAATCCTACAAAGAGCAGTTCTTC | CASSLALVKSYKEQFF
many | TRBJ2-2 | . | TRBV2 | TGTGCCAGCAGTGGTCCGGGGAGCACCGGGGAGCTGTTTTTT | CASSGPGSTGELFF
. | TRBJ2-6 | . | TRBV27 | TGTGCCAGCAGTTTATGGGTGACTGGGGCCAACGTCCTGACTTTC | CASSLWVTGANVLTF
. | TRBJ1-4 | . | TRBV7-8 | TGTGCCAGCAGCTTAAGGTGGCAGAATGAAAAACTGTTTTTT | CASSLRWQNEKLFF
many | TRBJ2-3 | . | TRBV20-1 | TGCAGTGCAGCGGGACATAAAATATCAAGCACAGATACGCAGTATTTT | CSAAGHKISSTDTQYF
many | TRBJ1-3 | . | TRBV6-5 | TGTGCCAGCGGGTGGAGTCGGTACGGAAACACCATATATTTT | CASGWSRYGNTIYF
once | TRBJ1-5 | . | TRBV4-2 | TGTGCCAGCAGCCAAGATATGGCAGATAGCAATCAGCCCCAGCATTTT | CASSQDMADSNQPQHF
few | TRBJ2-5 | . | TRBV12-3/TRBV12-4 | TGTGCCAGCAGTCCAACCACCGGGACTGTTGAGGTGACCCAGTACTTC | CASSPTTGTVEVTQYF
many | TRBJ2-2 | TRBD1 | TRBV18 | TGTGCCAGCTCACCACGGGGACAGGTGGACACCGGGGAGCTGTTTTTT | CASSPRGQVDTGELFF
many | TRBJ2-5 | TRBD2 | TRBV5-1 | TGCGCCAGCAGCCGGGGGGGACAAGAGACCCAGTACTTC | CASSRGGQETQYF
. | TRBJ2-2 | . | TRBV14 | TGTGCCAGCAGCCAATGGGGGGCGGCCGGGGAGCTGTTTTTT | CASSQWGAAGELFF
many | TRBJ1-1 | TRBD1 | TRBV5-1 | TGCGCCAGCAGCTTCGAAGGGACAGCGAGGACTGAAGCTTTCTTT | CASSFEGTARTEAFF
many | TRBJ2-3 | . | TRBV5-1 | TGCGCCACTAGGCGACAGGCCGGCACAGATACGCAGTATTTT | CATRRQAGTDTQYF
many | TRBJ1-5 | TRBD1 | TRBV20-1 | TGCAGTGCTTCCACCCGACAGGGGAGGAAGCAGCCCCAGCATTTT | CSASTRQGRKQPQHF